This note documents a single T cell receptor beta chain sequence. This specimen comes from a study of T-cell memory formation after mild COVID-19. The V gene end was trimmed by 1 base and the J gene end by 2 bases; junction bases not matched to a gene: 4. The length of the CDR3 is 16 residues. Germline V gene lookup returns CDR1 KGHSH and CDR2 LQKENI. TCRdb redid the calling of the 5' RACE reads with MiXCR, one entry per CDR3 protein. The profile covers about 270,000 distinct CDR3 sequences, with 15% to 20% appearing a single time and more than 20% taken by the ten largest. Material: PBMCs or a T cell subset sorted from them (not recorded which). The rearrangement links TRBV18 to TRBJ2-3; 9 nucleotides match TRBD2. The TCR originated in a man aged 18 to 29 who had mild COVID-19 (a few samples of this study predate the infection). Cell type and time point are not known. In DNA, the CDR3 is TGTGCCAGCTCACCACTGCGGGGGGGACTCACAGATACGCAGTATTTT. The encoded protein is CASSPLRGGLTDTQYF.